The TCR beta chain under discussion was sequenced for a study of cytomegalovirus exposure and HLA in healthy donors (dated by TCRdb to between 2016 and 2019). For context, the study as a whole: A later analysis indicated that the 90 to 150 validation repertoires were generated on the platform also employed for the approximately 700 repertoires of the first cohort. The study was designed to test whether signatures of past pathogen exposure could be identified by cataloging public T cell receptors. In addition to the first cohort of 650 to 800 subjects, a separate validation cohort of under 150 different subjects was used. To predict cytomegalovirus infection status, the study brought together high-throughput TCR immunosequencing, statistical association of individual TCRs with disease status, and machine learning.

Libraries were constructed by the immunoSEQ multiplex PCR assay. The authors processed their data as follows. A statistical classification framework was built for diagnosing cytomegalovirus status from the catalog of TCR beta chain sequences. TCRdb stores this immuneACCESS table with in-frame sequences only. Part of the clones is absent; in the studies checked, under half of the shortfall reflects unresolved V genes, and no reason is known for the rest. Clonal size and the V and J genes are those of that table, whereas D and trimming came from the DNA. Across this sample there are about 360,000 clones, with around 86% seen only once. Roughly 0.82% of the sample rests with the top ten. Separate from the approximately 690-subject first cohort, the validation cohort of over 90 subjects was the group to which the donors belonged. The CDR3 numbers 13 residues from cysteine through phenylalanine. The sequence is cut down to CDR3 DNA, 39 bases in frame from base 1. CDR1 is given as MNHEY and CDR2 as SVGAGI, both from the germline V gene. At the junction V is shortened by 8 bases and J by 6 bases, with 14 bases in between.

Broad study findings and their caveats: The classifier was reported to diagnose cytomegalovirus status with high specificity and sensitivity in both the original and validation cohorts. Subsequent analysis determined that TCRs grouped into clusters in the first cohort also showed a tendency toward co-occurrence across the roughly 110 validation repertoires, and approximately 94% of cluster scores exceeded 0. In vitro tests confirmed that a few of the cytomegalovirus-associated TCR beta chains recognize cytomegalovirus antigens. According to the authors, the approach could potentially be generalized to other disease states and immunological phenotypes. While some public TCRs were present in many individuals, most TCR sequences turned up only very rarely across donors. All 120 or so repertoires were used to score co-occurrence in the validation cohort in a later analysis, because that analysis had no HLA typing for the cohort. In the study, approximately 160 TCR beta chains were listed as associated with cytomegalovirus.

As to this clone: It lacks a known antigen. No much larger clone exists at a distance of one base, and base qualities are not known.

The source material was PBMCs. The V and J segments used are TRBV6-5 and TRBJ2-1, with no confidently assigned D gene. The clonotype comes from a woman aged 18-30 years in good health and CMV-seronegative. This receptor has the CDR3 CASHDTAINEQFF. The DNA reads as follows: TGTGCCAGCCACGACACCGCGATCAATGAGCAGTTCTTC.